Shown below are 16 T cell receptor beta chains from a single sample sequenced in a study of T-cell reconstitution after alpha-beta-depleted transplantation in children. Library preparation (for TCRbeta) was performed with unique molecular identifiers. In TCRdb, the PCR reads were re-called with MiXCR into one record per CDR3 protein. Of a few hundred thousand distinct CDR3 sequences in the sample, around 27% were seen once. Sample: PBMCs, taken before TCRalphabeta/CD19-depleted stem cell transplant. The source of these receptors is a boy in the first two years of life with Wiskott-Aldrich syndrome, due to receive a stem cell transplant.

In its sample, this clonotype was seen a few times. J is TRBJ2-5 and V is TRBV29-1; 9 bases are shared with TRBD1. The trim removed 5 bases at V and 2 bases at J, leaving 6 bases unmatched. The CDR3 contains 14 residues. Germline V gives CDR1 SQVTM, CDR2 ANQGSEA. In DNA form, the CDR3 reads TGCAGCGTTAAGGACAGGGGAAGTCAAGAGACCCAGTACTTC. It is translated as CSVKDRGSQETQYF.

This chain joins TRBV5-1 and TRBJ2-2; 7 positions match TRBD1. Germline values: CDR1 SGHRS, CDR2 YFSETQ. J gave up 7 bases and V 0 bases, and 6 bases lay outside the gene matches. The CDR3 totals 15 residues. CDR3 sequence (DNA): TGCGCCAGCAGCTTGGAAAGGGGGCTTATCGGGGAGCTGTTTTTT. This gives the protein CASSLERGLIGELFF.

The table lists this clonotype with a few counts. The chain has TRBV7-6 and TRBJ1-4; 12 nucleotides line up with TRBD1. CDR1 and CDR2 from the germline V gene are SGHVS and FNYEAQ. The CDR3 is 18 residues long. V gave up 3 bases and J gave up 1 base; unmatched junction bases: 6. The CDR3 here is CASSFGTGGLGTNEKLFF. The CDR3 nucleotides read TGTGCCAGCAGCTTCGGGACAGGGGGCCTCGGAACTAATGAAAAACTGTTTTTT. Full variable domain (outside the CDR3, taken from reference TRBV7-6 and TRBJ1-4): GAGVSQSPRYKVTKRGQDVALRCDPISGHVSLYWYRQALGQGPEFLTYFNYEAQQDKSGLPNDRFSAERPEGSISTLTIQRTEQRDSAMYRCASSFGTGGLGTNEKLFFGSGTQLSVL.

This clonotype turned up a few times. The chain employs TRBV10-3 and TRBJ2-1, with 11 bases matching TRBD2. The junction had 5 bases not matched to a gene; V was cut back by 5 bases and J by 8 bases. The CDR3 covers 14 residues. Germline values: CDR1 ENHRY, CDR2 SYGVKD. This chain's CDR3 is CAISSSGRAYEQFF. The CDR3 region has the DNA TGTGCCATCAGTAGTAGCGGGAGGGCCTATGAGCAGTTCTTC.

This clonotype was recorded only once. The chain joins TRBV5-6 to TRBJ2-7; D may correspond to TRBD1 or TRBD2 (7 bases each). Germline V gene sequence: CDR1 SGHDT, CDR2 YYEEEE. This CDR3 contains 13 residues. V dropped 5 bases and J dropped 7 bases, with 16 bases sitting between them. CDR3 nucleotide sequence: TGTGCCAGCAGACCCTACAGGGGAGGGGAGCAGTACTTC. Amino acids: CASRPYRGGEQYF.

This clonotype came up a few times. The rearrangement joins TRBV20-1 to TRBJ2-7; 8 bases map to TRBD1. J was trimmed by 3 bases and V by 0 bases; bases with no gene match: 13. The CDR3 runs to 17 residues. The V gene's germline CDR1 is DFQATT and CDR2 SNEGSKA (reference sequence). CDR3 coding DNA: TGCAGTGCTAGAGATCGCCGGCCTCGGACAGGGTACTACGAGCAGTACTTC. Protein sequence: CSARDRRPRTGYYEQYF.

CDR3 nucleotides: TGCGCCAGCAGCTTGGTCGTGGGGCGGAAATCCTACGAGCAGTACTTC. Its protein product is CASSLVVGRKSYEQYF. This sequence joins TRBV5-1 and TRBJ2-7; a possible D gene is TRBD1 (5 bases). This CDR3 contains 16 residues. V shed 0 bases and J shed 1 base, with 14 bases lying between them. Germline lookup yields CDR1 SGHRS and CDR2 YFSETQ. The variable domain in full, with the rest retrieved from reference TRBV5-1 and TRBJ2-7, is KAGVTQTPRYLIKTRGQQVTLSCSPISGHRSVSWYQQTPGQGLQFLFEYFSETQRNKGNFPGRFSGRQFSNSRSEMNVSTLELGDSALYLCASSLVVGRKSYEQYFGPGTRLTVT.

The V gene is TRBV4-1, the J gene TRBJ2-5; D may correspond to TRBD1 or TRBD2 (6 bases each). Germline CDR1 MGHRA, CDR2 YSYEKL. V dropped 0 bases and J dropped 1 base, with 15 bases sitting between them. The CDR3 contains 17 residues. CDR3 sequence reads: CASSQDRGPGLQETQYF. Written as DNA, the CDR3 is TGCGCCAGCAGCCAAGATCGGGGGCCGGGACTCCAAGAGACCCAGTACTTC.

The CDR3 region has the DNA TGTGCCAGCTCACCTTCGGGACGCCCGACAGATACGCAGTATTTT. It is translated as CASSPSGRPTDTQYF. V gene TRBV18 combines with J gene TRBJ2-3, with D perhaps matching TRBD1 or TRBD2 (5 bases each). This CDR3 is 15 amino acids long. The V gene's germline CDR1 is KGHSH and CDR2 LQKENI. The V end lost 3 bases, the J end lost 3 bases, and 13 bases lay between the germline ends.

In this sample, this clonotype turned up a few times. The chain carries TRBV10-3 and TRBJ2-1; 9 bases agree with TRBD2. CDR3 length equals 15 residues. Germline V gives CDR1 ENHRY, CDR2 SYGVKD. Trimming took 3 bases from V and 7 from J; bases not matched to a gene: 7. CDR3: CAISDAGGPGNEQFF. In DNA, the CDR3 is TGTGCCATCAGTGACGCGGGAGGGCCGGGAAATGAGCAGTTCTTC.

This clonotype was observed a few times. V and J are TRBV19 and TRBJ2-7, with D perhaps TRBD2 (5 bases). This CDR3 contains 18 residues. Germline V gene data show CDR1 as LNHDA and CDR2 as SQIVND (reference sequence). The V and J ends lost 3 bases and 3 bases respectively, with 24 bases between them. CDR3 DNA: TGTGCCAGTAGTATGGGCGGTCTTCCTGCGGGCCGCCTCTACGAGCAGTACTTC. This gives the protein CASSMGGLPAGRLYEQYF.

This clonotype was counted a few times. This sequence joins TRBV9 and TRBJ2-7; D might be TRBD1 or TRBD2, each matching 5 bases. CDR1 and CDR2 from the germline V gene are SGDLS and YYNGEE. Trimming pared 3 bases from V and 4 bases from J, leaving 14 bases between. CDR3 length: 14 residues. Here the CDR3 reads CASSGGPGLYEQYF. Here the CDR3 DNA reads TGTGCCAGCAGCGGGGGACCCGGGCTATACGAGCAGTACTTC.

Only a few counts were recorded for this clonotype. The gene calls are TRBV6-6 and TRBJ2-7; D unclear. V was cut by 5 bases and J by 3 bases, with 11 bases left in between. Germline loops: CDR1 MNHNY, CDR2 SVGAGI (reference sequence). This CDR3 region has 13 residues. CDR3 nucleotides: TGTGCCAGCAGTATTCGGACGAACTACGAGCAGTACTTC. Protein: CASSIRTNYEQYF.

The chain couples TRBV5-1 to TRBJ2-3; D may correspond to TRBD1 or TRBD2 (6 bases each). Germline loops: CDR1 SGHRS, CDR2 YFSETQ. Trimming shortened V by 7 bases and J by 4 bases, and 13 bases separated the two germline ends. This CDR3 contains 13 residues. This chain's CDR3 is CASGSGGPDTQYF. The CDR3 bases are TGCGCCAGCGGGAGTGGGGGGCCAGATACGCAGTATTTT.

This chain joins TRBV12-3 or TRBV12-4 and TRBJ2-1, with a possible D match to TRBD2 (6 bases). V shed 3 bases and J shed 15 bases, with 15 bases lying between them. CDR3 length equals 12 residues. The CDR3 sequence is CASSFRAGIRFF. For the CDR3, the DNA is TGTGCCAGCAGTTTTCGTGCGGGAATTAGGTTCTTC.

The V call is TRBV20-1, the J call TRBJ2-7; TRBD1 matches 9 bases. The V segment lost 5 bases and the J segment 3 bases; nucleotides outside the gene matches: 5. The CDR3 extends over 13 amino acids. Germline CDR1 is DFQATT and CDR2 is SNEGSKA (reference sequence). The CDR3 here is CSAFYRGHYEQYF. The CDR3 bases are TGCAGTGCTTTTTACAGGGGGCACTACGAGCAGTACTTC.